Each of the 6 T cell receptor beta chains below was sequenced from the same sample in a study of glioma-infiltrating T cells. Amplification of TCR alpha and beta CDR3 regions from RNA used iRepertoire nested multiplex PCR. TCRdb redid the calling of the multiplex PCR reads with MiXCR, one entry per CDR3 protein. This sample carries some 120,000 distinct CDR3 sequences, roughly 23% of them seen once, and the ten largest clones take roughly 15%. The specimen sequenced was glioma tissue, nonneoplastic brain tissue, or PBMCs (not recorded which). The receptors were gathered from a human donor with low-grade glioma or glioblastoma, undergoing nonglioma brain surgery, or in good health (not recorded which).

This clonotype came up many times. The V gene is TRBV20-1, the J gene TRBJ2-5, with D perhaps matching TRBD1 (5 bases). This CDR3 comprises 12 residues. The V gene's germline CDR1 is DFQATT and CDR2 SNEGSKA (reference sequence). The V gene lost 5 bases and the J gene lost 2 bases, with 9 bases spanning the gap. The CDR3 DNA sequence: TGCAGTGCTGCGACAGATCAAGAGACCCAGTACTTC. This encodes CSAATDQETQYF.

Many counts were recorded for this clonotype. The chain carries TRBV7-2 and TRBJ2-5, with a weak D call TRBD1 (6 bases). Deletions cut 5 bases from V and 3 bases from J, with 10 bases between. This CDR3 contains 13 residues. Germline V lookup: CDR1 SGHTA, CDR2 FQGNSA. Here the CDR3 reads CASSPWTEETQYF. The CDR3 nucleotides are TGTGCCAGCAGCCCATGGACAGAAGAGACCCAGTACTTC.

The gene calls are TRBV27 and TRBJ2-1; D is unclear. The CDR3 consists of 14 residues. Trimming removed 6 bases at V and 0 bases at J, with 9 bases between. Germline V gives CDR1 MNHEY, CDR2 SMNVEV (reference sequence). Here the CDR3 reads CASRDRPSYNEQFF. CDR3 nucleotides: TGTGCCAGCAGAGATCGACCCTCCTACAATGAGCAGTTCTTC.

The chain uses TRBV19 and TRBJ1-2; possible D gene TRBD1, 6 bases. The CDR3 is made up of 15 amino acids. V lost 3 bases and J 0 bases, leaving 11 bases between the germline ends. Germline loops: CDR1 LNHDA, CDR2 SQIVND (reference sequence). This chain's CDR3 is CASSIQDSSNYGYTF. CDR3 DNA sequence: TGTGCCAGTAGTATCCAGGACAGCTCTAACTATGGCTACACCTTC. The full variable domain, rest sourced from reference TRBV19 and TRBJ1-2, is DGGITQSPKYLFRKEGQNVTLSCEQNLNHDAMYWYRQDPGQGLRLIYYSQIVNDFQKGDIAEGYSVSREKKESFPLTVTSAQKNPTAFYLCASSIQDSSNYGYTFGSGTRLTVV.

This clonotype has a count of ten or more. The chain couples TRBV6-1 to TRBJ2-1, with 11 nucleotides matching TRBD2. The germline V gene has CDR1 MNHNS and CDR2 SASEGT. The CDR3 is 18 amino acids. V shed 5 bases and J 3 bases; nucleotides not matched to a gene: 12. In nucleotides, the CDR3 is TGTGCCAGCAGTTCCGGGACTAGCGGATTGGCCCGCTACAATGAGCAGTTCTTC. This translates into CASSSGTSGLARYNEQFF.

This clonotype came up many times. The gene calls are TRBV27 and TRBJ2-1; unclear D gene. V was pared by 8 bases and J by 7 bases, with 9 bases between. Germline assignment: CDR1 MNHEY and CDR2 SMNVEV (reference sequence). The CDR3 is made up of 11 amino acids. The CDR3 is CASGLQNEQFF. CDR3 in DNA: TGTGCCAGCGGGCTTCAGAATGAGCAGTTCTTC.